Below are 23 T cell receptor beta chains sequenced from a single sample in a study of cytomegalovirus exposure and HLA in healthy donors. Libraries were prepared by immunoSEQ multiplex PCR; TCRdb keeps only in-frame clonotypes and omits some of them. Here the sample spans 260,000 or so clones, 90% being singletons. The specimen was PBMCs. These receptors were taken from a woman aged 25 to 45 in good health and CMV-seronegative.

The DNA for the CDR3 is TGTGCCAGCAGCCTTTTGCAATCGGGACCTAATGAAAAACTGTTTTTT. The encoded protein is CASSLLQSGPNEKLFF. The chain uses TRBV4-2 and TRBJ1-4; D possibly corresponds to TRBD1 (5 bases). Trimming stripped 4 bases from V and 3 bases from J, with 15 bases between. CDR1 LGHNA and CDR2 YNFKEQ come from the germline V gene. CDR3 length: 16 amino acids.

This chain links TRBV30 with TRBJ2-7, with 10 bases fitting TRBD2. J lost 3 bases, V lost 7 bases, and 15 bases had no gene match. This CDR3 comprises 16 residues. Germline lookup yields CDR1 GTSNPN and CDR2 SVGIG (reference sequence). CDR3 bases: TGTGCCTACCTAGCGGGAGACCCGTCTTGGCGCTACGAGCAGTACTTC. Protein: CAYLAGDPSWRYEQYF.

This chain joins TRBV5-1 and TRBJ2-7, with D perhaps matching TRBD1 (6 bases). With 4 bases removed from V and 7 bases from J, the gap between germline ends came to 24 bases. In germline, CDR1 is SGHRS, CDR2 YFSETQ. The CDR3 spans 16 residues. CDR3 sequence reads: CASSPIVGGSTLEQYF. The CDR3 DNA sequence: TGCGCCAGCAGCCCTATTGTAGGGGGATCGACTTTAGAGCAGTACTTC.

CDR3 bases: TGTGCCATCAGTGAAGGGCCCAATTATGGCTACACCTTC. Its protein is CAISEGPNYGYTF. V gene TRBV10-3 combines with J gene TRBJ1-2; D not resolved. The CDR3 sequence is 13 residues long. From germline, CDR1 is ENHRY and CDR2 SYGVKD. V dropped 3 bases and J dropped 5 bases, with 10 bases sitting between them.

CDR3 loop: CASSLATANNEQFF. CDR3 in DNA: TGTGCCAGCAGCTTAGCGACGGCCAACAATGAGCAGTTCTTC. The V call is TRBV11-1, the J call TRBJ2-1; D is unclear. V was clipped by 0 bases and J by 5 bases, with 8 bases between them. From germline, CDR1 is SGHAT and CDR2 FQDESV (reference sequence). There are 14 residues in the CDR3.

This clone was recorded only once. The identical CDR3 is also encoded by other nucleotide sequences in the sample. The chain couples TRBV30 to TRBJ2-2; 8 nucleotides align to TRBD2. This CDR3 region has 14 residues. V shed 5 bases, J shed 2 bases, and the junction held 4 bases outside the gene matches. Germline V gives CDR1 GTSNPN, CDR2 SVGIG (reference sequence). The CDR3 sequence: CAWRGGGNTGELFF. Here the CDR3 DNA reads TGTGCCTGGCGGGGGGGAGGAAACACCGGGGAGCTGTTTTTT.

This chain joins TRBV27 and TRBJ1-5, with D possibly TRBD1 on 6 matching bases. V shed 2 bases and J shed 6 bases, with 11 bases lying between them. The CDR3 is 14 residues long. From germline, CDR1 is MNHEY and CDR2 SMNVEV (reference sequence). The CDR3 here is CASSLNTGTQPQHF. CDR3 in DNA: TGTGCCAGCAGTTTAAACACAGGGACTCAGCCCCAGCATTTT.

On this clone itself: A junction boundary mismatches the germline segment, possibly from a read error. V gene TRBV4-2 combines with J gene TRBJ2-2; TRBD1 agrees at 12 bases. The CDR3 runs to 18 residues. CDR1 and CDR2 (germline): LGHNA, YNFKEQ. The CDR3 reads CASTQRGTGGVPSGELFF. The CDR3 nucleotides read TGTGCCAGCACCCAACGTGGGACAGGGGGCGTCCCGTCCGGGGAGCTGTTTTTT.

This chain's CDR3 is CASSILYDLKAGTYNEQFF. The CDR3 bases are TGTGCCAGCAGCATTTTGTACGATCTTAAAGCGGGTACCTACAATGAGCAGTTCTTC. This chain joins TRBV21-1 and TRBJ2-1; the tabulated D call, TRBD2, remains unverified against the DNA. TRBV21-1 is a pseudogene. The CDR3 sequence is 19 residues long.

This clone has more than one count but fewer than ten. The CDR3 region is CASSDPGTGIYMNTEAFF. The CDR3 DNA sequence: TGTGCCAGCAGTGATCCCGGGACAGGGATTTATATGAACACTGAAGCTTTCTTT. The chain links TRBV2 to TRBJ1-1, with 9 positions matching TRBD1. The CDR3 consists of 18 residues. CDR1 and CDR2 (germline): SNHLY, FYNNEI. V was clipped by 3 bases and J by 0 bases; unmatched bases: 11.

This chain connects TRBV7-2 to TRBJ2-3, with TRBD2 identical over 8 bases. Looked up from germline, CDR1 is SGHTA and CDR2 is FQGNSA. The CDR3 is made up of 16 amino acids. After removal of 6 bases from V and 2 bases from J, the junction contained 10 bases not matched to a gene. The CDR3 reads CASSESGSGYTDTQYF. CDR3 sequence (DNA): TGTGCCAGCAGTGAAAGCGGGAGCGGTTACACAGATACGCAGTATTTT.

The chain uses TRBV6-1 and TRBJ2-2; no definite D call. Germline V gene sequence: CDR1 MNHNS, CDR2 SASEGT. The CDR3 runs 12 residues. Trimming removed 6 bases from V and 7 bases from J, with 9 bases in between. The DNA for the CDR3 is TGTGCCAGCAGAGTCTTTGTCGGGGAGCTGTTTTTT. It specifies CASRVFVGELFF.

V gene TRBV4-1 combines with J gene TRBJ2-7; 11 nucleotides agree with TRBD2. Trimming at V came to 1 base and at J to 1 base, leaving 12 bases not matched to a gene. CDR1 and CDR2 from the germline V gene are MGHRA and YSYEKL. This CDR3 spans 19 amino acids. CDR3 nucleotides: TGCGCCAGCAGCCAAGGAGCGCTAGCGGGAGGTAGTGATTCCTACGAGCAGTACTTC. Translated: CASSQGALAGGSDSYEQYF.

The rearrangement uses TRBV9 and TRBJ2-3; TRBD2 matches 14 bases. CDR3 length equals 18 residues. Per the germline V gene, CDR1 is SGDLS and CDR2 is YYNGEE. After removal of 0 bases from V and 6 bases from J, the junction contained 9 bases not matched to a gene. This CDR3 is CASSVGAGTSGSRDTQYF. The CDR3 bases are TGTGCCAGCAGCGTAGGTGCCGGGACTAGCGGGAGTCGCGATACGCAGTATTTT.

This chain joins TRBV11-2 and TRBJ2-7; TRBD1 aligns across 7 bases. The length of the CDR3 is 15 residues. Per germline, CDR1 SGHAT and CDR2 FQNNGV. The ends lost 5 bases at V and 3 bases at J; junction bases unmatched: 10. CDR3 protein: CASSLRGNGIYEQYF. The CDR3 DNA sequence: TGTGCCAGCAGCCTCAGGGGGAACGGGATCTACGAGCAGTACTTC.

The chain recombines TRBV25-1 with TRBJ2-3; 11 bases fit TRBD2. The CDR3 consists of 17 residues. Losses at the gene ends were 4 bases for V and 2 bases for J; bases not matched to a gene: 8. The germline gives CDR1 MGHDK, CDR2 SYGVNS. DNA of the CDR3: TGTGCCAGCAGTGGCGGGGGACTAGCGGAAATCACAGATACGCAGTATTTT. Translated, it gives CASSGGGLAEITDTQYF.

The rearrangement joins TRBV28 to TRBJ2-5; D is tentatively TRBD1 or TRBD2 (6 bases each). The CDR3 is 17 amino acids. The germline gives CDR1 MDHEN, CDR2 SYDVKM. The V gene lost 2 bases and the J gene lost 5 bases, with 21 bases spanning the gap. In DNA form, the CDR3 reads TGTGCCAGCAGTTTAGGTCGGTGGGGGGCTAACCGGGAGACCCAGTACTTC. Translation gives CASSLGRWGANRETQYF.

This clone was seen once. V and J are TRBV28 and TRBJ2-7, with TRBD2 matching 7 bases. V shed 3 bases and J 3 bases; nucleotides not matched to a gene: 8. This CDR3 spans 15 amino acids. Germline values: CDR1 MDHEN, CDR2 SYDVKM. Here the CDR3 reads CASSFRGLAVYEQYF. The CDR3 DNA follows: TGTGCCAGCAGTTTTAGGGGCCTAGCGGTCTACGAGCAGTACTTC.

This clone has only one observation. The chain joins TRBV9 to TRBJ2-3, with 7 nucleotides matching TRBD2. Germline CDR1 SGDLS, CDR2 YYNGEE. This CDR3 spans 14 amino acids. The ends lost 4 bases at V and 4 bases at J; junction bases unmatched: 6. This CDR3 reads CASSQRGRADTQYF. The CDR3 DNA sequence: TGTGCCAGCAGCCAACGGGGGAGGGCAGATACGCAGTATTTT.

This clone occurred a few times. The V and J genes are TRBV7-3 and TRBJ2-7, with D perhaps TRBD1 or TRBD2 (5 bases each). Trimming cost V 2 bases and J 0 bases, with 8 bases left between them. This CDR3 region has 14 residues. From germline, CDR1 is SGHTA and CDR2 FQGTGA. CDR3 region: CASSLGGNSYEQYF. In nucleotides, the CDR3 is TGTGCCAGCAGCTTAGGGGGAAACTCCTACGAGCAGTACTTC.

The CDR3 bases are TGTGCCACCAGCAGAGATGCGGGAGGGAGCACCTACGAGCAGTACTTC. It yields the protein CATSRDAGGSTYEQYF. This rearrangement joins TRBV15 to TRBJ2-7, with 9 bases that match TRBD2. The V and J ends lost 0 bases and 2 bases, in that order; junction bases with no gene match: 5. Germline CDR1 is LNHNV and CDR2 is YYDKDF (reference sequence). The CDR3 contains 16 residues.

This clone occurred once. V is TRBV30 and J is TRBJ2-3; weak D call: TRBD1 (5 bases). The CDR3 runs to 12 residues. Trimming cost V 0 bases and J 5 bases, with 6 bases left between them. The germline gives CDR1 GTSNPN, CDR2 SVGIG (reference sequence). CDR3 sequence reads: CAWSVRGDTQYF. Written as DNA, the CDR3 is TGTGCCTGGAGTGTAAGGGGAGATACGCAGTATTTT.

The chain recombines TRBV11-3 with TRBJ2-7; 8 positions agree with TRBD2. Trimming cost V 3 bases and J 5 bases; bases outside gene matches: 9. Germline CDR1 SGHNT, CDR2 YENEEA. There are 15 residues in the CDR3. CDR3: CASSLSGGRPNEQYF. For the CDR3, the DNA is TGTGCCAGCAGCTTGTCCGGCGGGAGGCCTAACGAGCAGTACTTC.